The 3 T cell receptor beta chains below come from one sample, sequenced in a study of CD8+ T cells in alopecia areata. Treatment noted: oral pan-JAK inhibitor, 5-10 mg twice daily. RNA extraction and reverse transcription yielded cDNA as sequencing template. TCRdb's table, derived via immunoSEQ multiplex PCR, lists solely in-frame clones and lacks some. The repertoire holds 50,000 to 65,000 clones, with approximately 44% as singletons. Source: CD8+ T cells sorted from blood, taken at roughly week 36, from a patient treated with tofacitinib. All receptors come from a human donor with alopecia areata.

The chain couples TRBV30 to TRBJ2-1, with D possibly being TRBD1 (5 bases). The CDR3 covers 12 residues. Germline CDR1 is GTSNPN and CDR2 is SVGIG (reference sequence). With 4 bases removed from V and 9 bases from J, the gap between germline ends came to 13 bases. CDR3 amino acids: CAWTVRGGEQFF. CDR3 in DNA: TGTGCCTGGACCGTAAGGGGCGGTGAGCAGTTCTTC.

The chain carries TRBV27 and TRBJ2-3; possibly TRBD1 for D (6 bases). This CDR3 is built from 15 residues. Between the trimmed V and J ends, which lost 6 bases and 1 base, there was a span of 14 bases. Germline V CDR1 and CDR2: MNHEY, SMNVEV (reference sequence). The CDR3 protein is CASRLDRWGTDTQYF. CDR3 sequence (DNA): TGTGCCAGCAGGCTAGACAGGTGGGGCACAGATACGCAGTATTTT.

The V call is TRBV29-1, the J call TRBJ1-1; 7 positions agree with TRBD1. CDR3 length: 13 amino acids. From germline, CDR1 is SQVTM and CDR2 ANQGSEA. V trimming: 4 bases; J trimming: 3 bases; junction bases outside the gene matches: 5. This CDR3 is CSVGGGQYTEAFF. CDR3 in DNA: TGCAGCGTTGGGGGGGGACAGTACACTGAAGCTTTCTTT.